This TCR beta chain was retrieved from a study of response to subunit inactivated influenza vaccine. TCRdb re-analysed the RT-PCR reads in MiXCR, keeping a single row per CDR3 protein. There are about 570,000 distinct CDR3 sequences in the sample; approximately 10% occur only once, and 8% to 13% lies in the top ten. The ends were cut back, 3 bases at V and 2 bases at J, with 7 bases in the middle. This CDR3 region has 13 residues. Germline CDR1 is SQVTM and CDR2 is ANQGSEA. This clonotype showed up many times. This sample also belongs to another study, concerning T cells expressing NK-cell markers. According to that study: UMI-tagged 5'RACE template switching yielded the TCR beta cDNA. HCMV seropositivity characterized seven of the eight sequenced donors, and seronegativity one. CD8+ T cells in six donors included dominant NKG2C+ clonotypes at about 1.0-7.5%. No clear determination of HCMV specificity was made for expanded NKG2C+ T cell clones.

The chain carries TRBV29-1 and TRBJ2-2, with a tentative D call TRBD2 (5 bases). The material sequenced was PBMCs from blood, taken on the day of vaccination. The sequence derives from a man in his fifties or sixties who received an inactivated influenza vaccine. The CDR3 sequence: CSVDRTNTGELFF. For the CDR3, the DNA is TGCAGCGTTGACAGGACTAACACCGGGGAGCTGTTTTTT.